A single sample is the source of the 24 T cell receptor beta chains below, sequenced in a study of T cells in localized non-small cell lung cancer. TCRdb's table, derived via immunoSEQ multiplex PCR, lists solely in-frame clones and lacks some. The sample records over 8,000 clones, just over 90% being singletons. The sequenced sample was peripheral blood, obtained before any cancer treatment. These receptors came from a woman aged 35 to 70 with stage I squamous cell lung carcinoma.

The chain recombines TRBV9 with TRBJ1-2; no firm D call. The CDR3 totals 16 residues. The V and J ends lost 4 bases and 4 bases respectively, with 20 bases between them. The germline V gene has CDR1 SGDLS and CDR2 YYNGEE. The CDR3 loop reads CASSSGGSQRGYGYTF. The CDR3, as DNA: TGTGCCAGCAGCAGCGGAGGGAGTCAACGGGGCTATGGCTACACCTTC.

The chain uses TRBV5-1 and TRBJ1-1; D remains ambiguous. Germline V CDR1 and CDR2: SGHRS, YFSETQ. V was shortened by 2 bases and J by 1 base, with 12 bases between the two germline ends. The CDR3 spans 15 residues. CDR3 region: CASSLSLASNTEAFF. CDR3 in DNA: TGCGCCAGCAGCTTAAGTCTGGCTTCGAACACTGAAGCTTTCTTT.

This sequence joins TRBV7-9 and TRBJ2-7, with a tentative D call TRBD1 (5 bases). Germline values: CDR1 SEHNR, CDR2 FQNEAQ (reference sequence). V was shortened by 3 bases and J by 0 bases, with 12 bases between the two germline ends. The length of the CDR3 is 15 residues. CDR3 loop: CASSFSGPSSYEQYF. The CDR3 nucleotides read TGTGCCAGCAGCTTCTCAGGGCCTAGCTCCTACGAGCAGTACTTC. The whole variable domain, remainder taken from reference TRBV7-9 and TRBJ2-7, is DTGVSQNPRHKITKRGQNVTFRCDPISEHNRLYWYRQTLGQGPEFLTYFQNEAQLEKSRLLSDRFSAERPKGSFSTLEIQRTEQGDSAMYLCASSFSGPSSYEQYFGPGTRLTVT.

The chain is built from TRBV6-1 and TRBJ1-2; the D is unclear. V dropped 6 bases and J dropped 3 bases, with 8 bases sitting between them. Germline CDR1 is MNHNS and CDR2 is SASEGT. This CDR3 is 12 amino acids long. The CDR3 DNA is TGTGCCAGCAGGTCTCGTCACTATGGCTACACCTTC. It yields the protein CASRSRHYGYTF.

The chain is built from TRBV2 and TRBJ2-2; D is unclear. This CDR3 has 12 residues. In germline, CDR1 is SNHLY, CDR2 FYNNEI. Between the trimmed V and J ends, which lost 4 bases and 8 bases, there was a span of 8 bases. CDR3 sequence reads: CASSGMSGELFF. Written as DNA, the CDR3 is TGTGCCAGCAGTGGAATGTCGGGGGAGCTGTTTTTT. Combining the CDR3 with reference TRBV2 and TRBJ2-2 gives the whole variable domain EPEVTQTPSHQVTQMGQEVILRCVPISNHLYFYWYRQILGQKVEFLVSFYNNEISEKSEIFDDQFSVERPDGSNFTLKIRSTKLEDSAMYFCASSGMSGELFFGEGSRLTVL.

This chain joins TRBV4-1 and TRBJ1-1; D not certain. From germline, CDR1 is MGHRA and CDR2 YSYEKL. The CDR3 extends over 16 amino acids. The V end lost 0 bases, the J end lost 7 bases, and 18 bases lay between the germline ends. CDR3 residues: CASSQDPAGASREAFF. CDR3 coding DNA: TGCGCCAGCAGCCAAGATCCGGCAGGCGCTTCCCGTGAAGCTTTCTTT.

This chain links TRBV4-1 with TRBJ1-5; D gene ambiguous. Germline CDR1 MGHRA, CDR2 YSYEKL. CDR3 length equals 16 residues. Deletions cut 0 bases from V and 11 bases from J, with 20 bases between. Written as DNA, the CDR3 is TGCGCCAGCAGCCAAGATTGGACGGCCACAAGCTTATCCCAGCATTTT. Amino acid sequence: CASSQDWTATSLSQHF.

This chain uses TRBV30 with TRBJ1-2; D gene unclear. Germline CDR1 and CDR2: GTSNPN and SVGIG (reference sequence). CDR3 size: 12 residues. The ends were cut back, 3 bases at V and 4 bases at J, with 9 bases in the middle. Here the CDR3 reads CAWSQEGYGYTF. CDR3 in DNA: TGTGCCTGGAGCCAAGAAGGCTATGGCTACACCTTC.

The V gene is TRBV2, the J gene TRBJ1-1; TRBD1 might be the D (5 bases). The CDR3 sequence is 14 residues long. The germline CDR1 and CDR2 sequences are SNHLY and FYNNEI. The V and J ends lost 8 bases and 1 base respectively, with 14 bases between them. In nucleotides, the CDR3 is TGTGCCAGCGGGGCCACGGGGGAGAACACTGAAGCTTTCTTT. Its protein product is CASGATGENTEAFF.

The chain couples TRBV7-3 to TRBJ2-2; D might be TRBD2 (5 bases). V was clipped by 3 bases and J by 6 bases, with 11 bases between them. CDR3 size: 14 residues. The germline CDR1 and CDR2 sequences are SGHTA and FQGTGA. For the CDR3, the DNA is TGTGCCAGCAGCTTGGGCGCGGGTCCCGGGGAGCTGTTTTTT. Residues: CASSLGAGPGELFF.

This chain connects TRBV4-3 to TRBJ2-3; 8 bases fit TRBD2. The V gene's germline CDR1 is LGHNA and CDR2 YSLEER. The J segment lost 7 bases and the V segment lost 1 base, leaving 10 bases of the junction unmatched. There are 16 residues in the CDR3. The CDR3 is CASSQVAGGVIHTQYF. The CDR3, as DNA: TGCGCCAGCAGCCAAGTTGCCGGGGGGGTGATTCATACGCAGTATTTT.

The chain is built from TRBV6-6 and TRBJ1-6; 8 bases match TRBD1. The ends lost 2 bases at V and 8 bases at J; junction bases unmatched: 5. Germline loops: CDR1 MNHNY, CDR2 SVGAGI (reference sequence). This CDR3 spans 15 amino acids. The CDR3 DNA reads TGTGCCAGCAGTTACACCCAGGGGGCAGATTCACCCCTCCACTTT. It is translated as CASSYTQGADSPLHF.

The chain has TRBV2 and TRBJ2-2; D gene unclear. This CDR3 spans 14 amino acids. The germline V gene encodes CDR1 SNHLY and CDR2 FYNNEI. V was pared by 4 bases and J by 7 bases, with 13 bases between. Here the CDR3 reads CASSGGGWNGELFF. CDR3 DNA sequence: TGTGCCAGCAGTGGTGGTGGGTGGAACGGGGAGCTGTTTTTT.

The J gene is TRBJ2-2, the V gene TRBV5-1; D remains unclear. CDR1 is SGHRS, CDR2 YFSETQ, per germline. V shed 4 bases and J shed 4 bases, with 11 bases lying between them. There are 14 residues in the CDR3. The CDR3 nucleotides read TGCGCCAGCAGCGAAACCCCGGGCACCGGGGAGCTGTTTTTT. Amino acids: CASSETPGTGELFF.

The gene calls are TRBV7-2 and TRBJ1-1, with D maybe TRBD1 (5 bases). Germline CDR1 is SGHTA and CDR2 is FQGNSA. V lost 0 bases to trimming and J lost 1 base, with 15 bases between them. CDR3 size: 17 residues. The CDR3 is CASSLALGAGANTEAFF. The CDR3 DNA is TGTGCCAGCAGCTTAGCGCTAGGGGCAGGTGCGAACACTGAAGCTTTCTTT. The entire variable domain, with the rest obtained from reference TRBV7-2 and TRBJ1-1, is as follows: GAGVSQSPSNKVTEKGKDVELRCDPISGHTALYWYRQSLGQGLEFLIYFQGNSAPDKSGLPSDRFSAERTGGSVSTLTIQRTQQEDSAVYLCASSLALGAGANTEAFFGQGTRLTVV.

The CDR3 loop is CASSLNERGYRADLEVGQYF. DNA for the CDR3: TGTGCCAGCAGCTTAAATGAGAGAGGGTATCGGGCAGATCTTGAGGTTGGGCAGTACTTC. The V gene is TRBV7-3, the J gene TRBJ2-7; D is possibly TRBD2 (5 bases). The CDR3 covers 20 residues. V dropped 1 base and J dropped 9 bases, with 34 bases sitting between them. Germline V gene data show CDR1 as SGHTA and CDR2 as FQGTGA.

The CDR3 DNA sequence: TGTGCCAGCAGCGGACCGGGGCAAGAGCGGGAGACCCAGTACTTC. It translates to CASSGPGQERETQYF. The V and J genes are TRBV2 and TRBJ2-5; D is tentatively TRBD1 or TRBD2 (5 bases each). Germline CDR1 reads SNHLY; CDR2 reads FYNNEI. Trimming shortened V by 6 bases and J by 5 bases, and 19 bases separated the two germline ends. The CDR3 has 15 amino acids.

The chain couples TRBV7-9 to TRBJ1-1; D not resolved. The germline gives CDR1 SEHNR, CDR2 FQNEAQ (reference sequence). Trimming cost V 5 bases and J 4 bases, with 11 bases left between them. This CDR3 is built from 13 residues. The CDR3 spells CASSPSRVTEAFF. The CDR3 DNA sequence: TGTGCCAGCAGCCCTAGTCGGGTCACTGAAGCTTTCTTT. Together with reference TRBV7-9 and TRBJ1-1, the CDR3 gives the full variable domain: DTGVSQNPRHKITKRGQNVTFRCDPISEHNRLYWYRQTLGQGPEFLTYFQNEAQLEKSRLLSDRFSAERPKGSFSTLEIQRTEQGDSAMYLCASSPSRVTEAFFGQGTRLTVV.

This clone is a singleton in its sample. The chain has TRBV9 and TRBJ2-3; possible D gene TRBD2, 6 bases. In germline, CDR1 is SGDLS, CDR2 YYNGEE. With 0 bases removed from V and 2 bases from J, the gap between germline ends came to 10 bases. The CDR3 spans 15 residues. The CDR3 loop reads CASSVGGAFTDTQYF. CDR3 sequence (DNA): TGTGCCAGCAGCGTAGGCGGGGCCTTCACAGATACGCAGTATTTT.

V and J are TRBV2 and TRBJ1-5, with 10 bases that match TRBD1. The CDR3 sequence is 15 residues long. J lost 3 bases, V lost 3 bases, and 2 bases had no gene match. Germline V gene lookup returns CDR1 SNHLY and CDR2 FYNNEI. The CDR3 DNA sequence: TGTGCCAGCAGTGAGGGACAGGGGTTCAATCAGCCCCAGCATTTT. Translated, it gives CASSEGQGFNQPQHF.

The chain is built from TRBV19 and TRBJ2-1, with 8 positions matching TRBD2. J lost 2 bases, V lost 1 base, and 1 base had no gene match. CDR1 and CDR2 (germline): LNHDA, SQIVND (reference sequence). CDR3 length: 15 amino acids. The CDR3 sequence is CASSIGGRTYNEQFF. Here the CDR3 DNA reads TGTGCCAGTAGTATAGGCGGGAGGACCTACAATGAGCAGTTCTTC.

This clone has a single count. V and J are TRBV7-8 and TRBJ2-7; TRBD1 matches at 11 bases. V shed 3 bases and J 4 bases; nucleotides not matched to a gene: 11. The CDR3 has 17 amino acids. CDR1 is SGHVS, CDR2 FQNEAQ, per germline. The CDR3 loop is CASSFAHTGTGGYEQYF. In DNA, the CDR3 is TGTGCCAGCAGCTTCGCGCATACCGGGACAGGGGGGTACGAGCAGTACTTC. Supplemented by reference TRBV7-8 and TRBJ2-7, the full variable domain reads GAGVSQSPRYKVAKRGQDVALRCDPISGHVSLFWYQQALGQGPEFLTYFQNEAQLDKSGLPSDRFFAERPEGSVSTLKIQRTQQEDSAVYLCASSFAHTGTGGYEQYFGPGTRLTVT.

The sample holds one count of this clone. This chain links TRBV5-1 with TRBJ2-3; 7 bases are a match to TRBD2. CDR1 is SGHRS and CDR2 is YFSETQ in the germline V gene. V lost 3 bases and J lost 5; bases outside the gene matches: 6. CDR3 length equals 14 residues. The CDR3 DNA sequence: TGCGCCAGCAGCTACCGACTAGCAGGAGATACGCAGTATTTT. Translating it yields CASSYRLAGDTQYF.

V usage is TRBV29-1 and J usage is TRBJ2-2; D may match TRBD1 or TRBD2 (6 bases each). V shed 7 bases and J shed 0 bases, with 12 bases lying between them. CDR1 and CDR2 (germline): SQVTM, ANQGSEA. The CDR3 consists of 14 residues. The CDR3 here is CSAAGHTNTGELFF. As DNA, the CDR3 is TGCAGCGCCGCGGGACATACGAACACCGGGGAGCTGTTTTTT.